The source of this T cell receptor (beta chain) is a study of T cell repertoires in cytomegalovirus infection. The wider study: It can be stated that public TCR beta signatures indicated CMV infection as well as a matching HLA type. Notes on the study in general: People with CMV and the relevant HLA were identified by cumulative public TCR beta family frequency. Dominating the ex vivo response were TCR beta clonotypes that were CMV-specific and HLA-C-restricted.

From the reads, TCRdb called clonotypes with MiXCR, one entry per CDR3 protein. The repertoire holds fewer than 300,000 distinct CDR3 sequences, with about 25% as singletons. Germline values: CDR1 LNHDA, CDR2 SQIVND (reference sequence). J lost 4 bases, V lost 4 bases, and 7 bases had no gene match. The CDR3 loop spans 15 amino acids. With respect to this clonotype: What it binds is unknown.

The TCR comes from a human donor in good health (CMV status not recorded). Some clones in this sample may be carry-over from other donors' samples. The chain employs TRBV19 and TRBJ2-5; 9 nucleotides match TRBD2. The sequenced material came from PBMCs. CDR3 sequence (DNA): TGTGCCAGTAGTAACACGCGGGGGGGAGGAGAGACCCAGTACTTC. Its translation is CASSNTRGGGETQYF.